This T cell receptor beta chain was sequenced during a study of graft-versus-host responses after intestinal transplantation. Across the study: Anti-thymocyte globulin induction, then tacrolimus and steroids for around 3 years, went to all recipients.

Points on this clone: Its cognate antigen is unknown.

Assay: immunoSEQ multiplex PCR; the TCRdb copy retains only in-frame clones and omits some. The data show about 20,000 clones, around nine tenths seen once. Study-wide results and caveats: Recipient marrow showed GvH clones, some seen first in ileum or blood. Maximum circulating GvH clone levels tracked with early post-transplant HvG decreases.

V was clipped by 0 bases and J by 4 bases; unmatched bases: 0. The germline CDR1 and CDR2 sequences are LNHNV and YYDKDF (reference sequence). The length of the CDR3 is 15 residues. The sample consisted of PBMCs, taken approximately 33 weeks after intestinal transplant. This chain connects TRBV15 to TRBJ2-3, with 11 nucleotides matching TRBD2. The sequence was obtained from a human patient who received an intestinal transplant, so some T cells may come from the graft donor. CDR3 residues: CATSRETSGADTQYF. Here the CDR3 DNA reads TGTGCCACCAGCAGAGAGACTAGCGGGGCAGATACGCAGTATTTT.